A selection of T cell receptor beta chains follows, all from one sample in a study of blood T cell repertoires in COVID-19. Libraries were prepared by immunoSEQ multiplex PCR; TCRdb keeps only in-frame clonotypes and omits some of them. This sample yields 200,000 to 300,000 clones, of which 80% to 90% are seen a single time; about 1.3% belongs to the top ten. The sequencing sample was made of peripheral blood. The receptor source for this set is a man older than 75 with acute or convalescent COVID-19. CDR3s include the opening cysteine and the closing phenylalanine or tryptophan. The D gene is left open where the match is weak. Clone size appears in some rows only: once, few, many, or a class for an expanded clone.

DNA,CDR3,D,size,V,J
TGTGCCACAATAAACAGGGGCCAAGAGACCCAGTACTTC,CATINRGQETQYF,TRBD1,.,TRBV3-1/TRBV3-2,TRBJ2-5
TGTGCCAGTAGTAGGGACAGGGCGTCCGGGGAGCTGTTTTTT,CASSRDRASGELFF,TRBD1,.,TRBV19,TRBJ2-2
TGTGCCAGCAGCCTAGACAGCTATCAGCCCCAGCATTTT,CASSLDSYQPQHF,.,once,TRBV7-2,TRBJ1-5
TGCGCCAGCAGCCCGAGCCGGACAGGGGCTGGCTACACCTTC,CASSPSRTGAGYTF,TRBD1,.,TRBV4-1,TRBJ1-2
TGTGCCAGCTCACCAAACAGGGATCCCTATGGCTACACCTTC,CASSPNRDPYGYTF,.,.,TRBV18,TRBJ1-2
TGTGCCAGCAGCCTTAGGACTAGCGGGGGGGCAGAGACCCAGTACTTC,CASSLRTSGGAETQYF,TRBD2,.,TRBV7-2,TRBJ2-5
TGTGCCAGCAGCTTCGGGGGTCCCAGCTCTGGGGCCAACGTCCTGACTTTC,CASSFGGPSSGANVLTF,.,once,TRBV7-8,TRBJ2-6
TGTGCCAGCAGTCCCGGACTAGCGGGTACCTACAATGAGCAGTTCTTC,CASSPGLAGTYNEQFF,TRBD2,once,TRBV28,TRBJ2-1
TGTGCCAGCAGTTACTCGATGGTCAGGGGGCAGCCCCAGCATTTT,CASSYSMVRGQPQHF,TRBD1,.,TRBV6-2/TRBV6-3,TRBJ1-5
TGCAGCGTTGGTACAGGGGGTAACAGAGATACGCAGTATTTT,CSVGTGGNRDTQYF,TRBD1,.,TRBV29-1,TRBJ2-3
TGCGCCAGCAGCTTGGCCAGGGGAAAGGAGACCCAGTACTTC,CASSLARGKETQYF,.,.,TRBV5-1,TRBJ2-5
TGTGCCAGCAGCTCTGGACAGGGGTGGAGCTATGGCTACACCTTC,CASSSGQGWSYGYTF,TRBD1,.,TRBV14,TRBJ1-2
TGTGCCAGCAGTTTAGGGACTTTTACAGATACGCAGTATTTT,CASSLGTFTDTQYF,.,.,TRBV27,TRBJ2-3
TGTGCCAGCAGCTTTAGCGGGAGCTCCTACAATGAGCAGTTCTTC,CASSFSGSSYNEQFF,TRBD2,.,TRBV11-2,TRBJ2-1
TGTGCCAGCTCACCACTCCGAGGACAGGGGACTGAAGCTTTCTTT,CASSPLRGQGTEAFF,TRBD1,once,TRBV18,TRBJ1-1
TGTGCCAGCAGCTTATACCCCTACCAGGGGGGAGAGACCCAGTACTTC,CASSLYPYQGGETQYF,.,.,TRBV11-2,TRBJ2-5
TGTGCCAGCAGCCAAGTGGGGGGGACCGAAGGGAGGGCTTATGGCTACACCTTC,CASSQVGGTEGRAYGYTF,.,once,TRBV3-1/TRBV3-2,TRBJ1-2
TGTGCCAGCAGTTACGAGATTAACTATGGCTACACCTTC,CASSYEINYGYTF,.,.,TRBV6-2/TRBV6-3,TRBJ1-2
TGTGCCAGCAGTTACGGACAGGGGCCTCAGCCCCAGCATTTT,CASSYGQGPQPQHF,TRBD1,.,TRBV2,TRBJ1-5
TGTGCCAGCAGCGAGGGACTAGCGAGAGGGTATGAGCAGTTCTTC,CASSEGLARGYEQFF,TRBD2,.,TRBV5-4,TRBJ2-1
TGCAGCGTGGATGACAGGGGCGGAGAGACCCAGTACTTC,CSVDDRGGETQYF,TRBD1,once,TRBV29-1,TRBJ2-5
TGTGCCAGCAGCTCGAGGACTAGCGGGAGTCTCACAGATACGCAGTATTTT,CASSSRTSGSLTDTQYF,TRBD2,.,TRBV4-2,TRBJ2-3
TGTGCCAGTACCTCCTGGGGGAACAGGGGCAATCAGCCCCAGCATTTT,CASTSWGNRGNQPQHF,.,.,TRBV19,TRBJ1-5
TGTGCCAGCAGTACCTACAGGGATCGGAGTGGCTACACCTTC,CASSTYRDRSGYTF,.,once,TRBV6-5,TRBJ1-2
TGTGCCAGCAGCCAAGATATGGGAAGAAGCGGGCCTAGGAGTGAAGCTTTCTTT,CASSQDMGRSGPRSEAFF,.,.,TRBV4-2,TRBJ1-1
TGTGCCAGCAGCTTAGACCACAAGCGCGAGCAGTACTTC,CASSLDHKREQYF,.,.,TRBV7-9,TRBJ2-7
TGTGCCAGCAGTTCCCGACAAGCAACTAATGAAAAACTGTTTTTT,CASSSRQATNEKLFF,.,.,TRBV27,TRBJ1-4
TGCGCCAGCAGCTCACAGGGACAGCTCTCGGGGGAGCAGTACTTC,CASSSQGQLSGEQYF,TRBD1,.,TRBV5-1,TRBJ2-7
TGTGCCAGCAGCTTCTCTAGCGCGCTTAATGAGCAGTTCTTC,CASSFSSALNEQFF,.,once,TRBV11-3,TRBJ2-1
TGCAGCGCTCGGGACAGCCGATCGAACACTGAAGCTTTCTTT,CSARDSRSNTEAFF,TRBD1,once,TRBV29-1,TRBJ1-1
TGTGCCAGCAGCCAAGATCAAAGGGGTCGGGACAACGGACAGAAGACTGAGGACTACGAGCAGTACTTC,CASSQDQRGRDNGQKTEDYEQYF,.,.,TRBV3-1/TRBV3-2,TRBJ2-7
TGTGCCAGCAGCTTACGGACAGGGTTGCGCCAAGAGACCCAGTACTTC,CASSLRTGLRQETQYF,TRBD1,.,TRBV7-8,TRBJ2-5
TGTGCCATATACAGGGGCGGGGATGGCTACACCTTC,CAIYRGGDGYTF,TRBD1,.,TRBV10-3,TRBJ1-2
TGTGCCAGCACCCCACGATGGCTAGCGGGAGTGGGGGAGCTGTTTTTT,CASTPRWLAGVGELFF,TRBD2,.,TRBV6-2/TRBV6-3,TRBJ2-2
TGTGCCAGCAGCCCGAGGACAGCTGAAGCTTTCTTT,CASSPRTAEAFF,.,.,TRBV12-3/TRBV12-4,TRBJ1-1
TGTGCCAGCAGCCAAGAAATGAGGGATTGGAACACTGAAGCTTTCTTT,CASSQEMRDWNTEAFF,.,.,TRBV4-2,TRBJ1-1
TGTGCCACCAGCAGCCAGACAGAGAACACTGAAGCTTTCTTT,CATSSQTENTEAFF,.,.,TRBV15,TRBJ1-1
TGTGCCAGCAGCGACGCCGGGACAGTGGTGAACACTGAAGCTTTCTTT,CASSDAGTVVNTEAFF,TRBD1,.,TRBV4-2,TRBJ1-1
TGTGCCAGCATCGGGACAGGGACGGCAGCTTTCTTT,CASIGTGTAAFF,TRBD1,.,TRBV12-3/TRBV12-4,TRBJ1-1
TGTGCCAGCTCATGGGACTTCCCCGAGCAGTACTTC,CASSWDFPEQYF,.,.,TRBV18,TRBJ2-7
TGTGCCAGCAGCCAAGAAGAGGGTCACACCGGGGAGCTGTTTTTT,CASSQEEGHTGELFF,.,once,TRBV4-2,TRBJ2-2
TGTGCCAGCTCACCGACTAGCGGACAAGAGACCCAGTACTTC,CASSPTSGQETQYF,TRBD2,.,TRBV18,TRBJ2-5
TGTGCCAGCAGCCAAGTAGCGCGGTACAATGAGCAGTTCTTC,CASSQVARYNEQFF,.,.,TRBV3-1/TRBV3-2,TRBJ2-1
TGTGCCAGCAGTTACTCGATACCGGAGGGTGAAAAACTGTTTTTT,CASSYSIPEGEKLFF,.,.,TRBV6-2/TRBV6-3,TRBJ1-4
TGCGCCAGCACCTCCGGGGGGACCGATAATTCACCCCTCCACTTT,CASTSGGTDNSPLHF,.,.,TRBV5-1,TRBJ1-6
TGTGCCAGCAGCCAAGTTCGGGGGGGCTACACCTTC,CASSQVRGGYTF,.,.,TRBV3-1/TRBV3-2,TRBJ1-2
TGCGCCAGCAGCTCATTGACAGACTACGAGCAGTACTTC,CASSSLTDYEQYF,.,.,TRBV5-1,TRBJ2-7
TGTGCCGTCCGGAGTACTAGCGAACACAATGAGCAGTTCTTC,CAVRSTSEHNEQFF,TRBD2,.,TRBV6-5,TRBJ2-1
TGTGCCAGCAGCCCCTGGGAGGGGACGGCCTATTTT,CASSPWEGTAYF,TRBD2,.,TRBV7-8,TRBJ2-3
TGTGCCAGCAGCCTAGTGCCGGAGTTCCAAGAGACCCAGTACTTC,CASSLVPEFQETQYF,.,.,TRBV3-1/TRBV3-2,TRBJ2-5
TGTGCCAGCAGCCAAGTACTCGGAGGGCCAAACACCGGGGAGCTGTTTTTT,CASSQVLGGPNTGELFF,.,.,TRBV14,TRBJ2-2
TGTGCCAGCAGCCCTGGACAGGGTGGGGAGACCCAGTACTTC,CASSPGQGGETQYF,TRBD1,.,TRBV7-9,TRBJ2-5
TGCGCCAGCAGCCCTAGGACAGGGGACGGAAACACCATATATTTT,CASSPRTGDGNTIYF,TRBD1,few,TRBV5-1,TRBJ1-3
TGTGCCAGTAGTACAACGGGACAGTTCAATCAGCCCCGGCATTTT,CASSTTGQFNQPRHF,TRBD1,.,TRBV19,TRBJ1-5
TGCGCCAGCAGCGCGGACAGGGGACTTTACAATGAGCAGTTCTTC,CASSADRGLYNEQFF,TRBD1,.,TRBV5-1,TRBJ2-1